This TCR beta chain was sequenced during a study of beta chain features in type 1 diabetes. Background on the study: Age, gender, cell numbers and subset yield matched between patients and controls.

The CDR3 is 11 amino acids. Germline-derived CDR1 and CDR2 are MNHNS and SASEGT. Regarding the study as a whole: A closer apparent resemblance between naive, central memory and Treg TCRB repertoires was seen in patients than in healthy donors.

In this sample, this clone turned up a few times. The antigen is unknown. The junction shows a germline mismatch at one end, possibly a read error. What was sequenced were expressed TCRB transcripts, since all of the isolated RNA had been reverse transcribed. Sequenced by immunoSEQ multiplex PCR; TCRdb stores in-frame clones only, minus some. The sample shows hundreds of thousands of clones, 15% of them seen only once. The chain combines TRBV6-1 with TRBJ2-1; D gene ambiguous. Sequenced sample: naive CD4+ T cells from blood. The sequence was collected from a man between 18 and 35 years old in good health. The CDR3 DNA is TGCGCGGTGAGCTCCTACAATGAGCAGTTCTTC. It is translated as CAVSSYNEQFF.